This T cell receptor (beta chain) was captured by sequencing in a study of T cell changes during pregnancy in multiple sclerosis. The CDR3 has 13 amino acids. Germline CDR1 reads SGDLS; CDR2 reads YYNGEE. Trimming shortened V by 4 bases and J by 1 base, and 9 bases separated the two germline ends. Sequencing used immunoSEQ multiplex PCR; TCRdb keeps in-frame clones, though not all of them. The table includes over 80,000 clones, about 94% detected once. This specimen was peripheral blood, taken in the third trimester of pregnancy. This chain uses TRBV9 with TRBJ2-7; D might be TRBD1 (6 bases). The TCR sequence derives from a female donor in good health, enrolled as a control in a pregnancy study. The DNA of the CDR3 is TGTGCCAGCAGCTCTCAGGGGTCCTACGAGCAGTACTTC. Translated, it gives CASSSQGSYEQYF.